This T cell receptor beta chain comes out of a study of T cells after yellow fever vaccination. Notes on the study in general: CD4 and CD8 compartments shared a small share of clonotypes, likely from convergent recombination.

Researchers made TCR cDNA using 5'RACE template switching, and this step added a universal primer site and UMIs. In TCRdb, the 5' RACE reads were re-called with MiXCR into one record per CDR3 protein. The profile shows under 250,000 distinct CDR3 sequences, about 3% of them singletons. The germline V gene encodes CDR1 SGHTA and CDR2 FQGNSA. This CDR3 has 12 amino acids. Trimming took 5 bases from V and 7 from J; bases not matched to a gene: 4. This clonotype has a count of ten or more. What it binds is not known. V is TRBV7-2 and J is TRBJ2-5, with 7 bases aligning to TRBD1. Specimen: CD4+ T cells sorted from PBMCs, collected 10 days after the yellow fever booster vaccination. The sequence came from a man younger than 35 who received the YFV17D yellow fever vaccine. The CDR3 loop is CASSVPGGTQYF. The DNA of the CDR3 is TGTGCCAGCAGCGTACCAGGGGGGACCCAGTACTTC.